This TCR beta chain was retrieved from a study of immune evolution from preneoplasia to lung adenocarcinoma. The germline V gene has CDR1 MNHEY and CDR2 SMNVEV (reference sequence). The CDR3 runs to 13 residues. V was trimmed by 2 bases and J by 6 bases, leaving 11 bases between them. Nucleic acids came from premalignant or tumor cells enriched by macro-dissection. This clone was observed once. Data came from immunoSEQ multiplex PCR; TCRdb stores just in-frame clones and leaves some out. Of about 10,000 clones listed, 65% to 80% are singletons. The sequence derives from a person aged 70 to 79 with lung adenocarcinoma. Some clones in this sample may be carry-over from other donors' samples. The rearrangement uses TRBV27 and TRBJ2-7; D is ambiguous. Sequenced sample: FFPE minimally invasive lung adenocarcinoma tissue. The CDR3: CASSLGVGSEQYF. In DNA, the CDR3 is TGTGCCAGCAGTTTAGGGGTTGGATCCGAGCAGTACTTC.